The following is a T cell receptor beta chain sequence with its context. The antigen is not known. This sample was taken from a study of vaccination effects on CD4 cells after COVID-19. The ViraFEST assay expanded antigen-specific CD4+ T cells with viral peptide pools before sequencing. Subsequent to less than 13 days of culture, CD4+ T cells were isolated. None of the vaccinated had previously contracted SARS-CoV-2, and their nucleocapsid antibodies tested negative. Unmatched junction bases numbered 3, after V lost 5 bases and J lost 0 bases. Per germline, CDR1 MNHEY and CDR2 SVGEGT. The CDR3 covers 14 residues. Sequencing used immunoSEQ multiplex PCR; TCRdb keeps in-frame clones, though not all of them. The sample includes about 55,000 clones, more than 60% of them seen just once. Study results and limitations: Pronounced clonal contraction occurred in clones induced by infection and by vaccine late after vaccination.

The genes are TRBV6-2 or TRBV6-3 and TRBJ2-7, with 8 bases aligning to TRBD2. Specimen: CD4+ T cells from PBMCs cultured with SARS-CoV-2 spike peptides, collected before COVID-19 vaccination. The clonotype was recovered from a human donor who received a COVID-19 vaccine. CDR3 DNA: TGTGCCAGCAGTATAGCGGGGCGCTCCTACGAGCAGTACTTC. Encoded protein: CASSIAGRSYEQYF.